The present TCR beta chain was sequenced within a study of beta chain features in type 1 diabetes. Study conclusions and caveats: When Type 1 diabetes patients were examined, their TCRB CDR3s proved moderately but significantly shorter in all four CD4+ subsets. Cells with high TCR expression could be over-represented when cDNA is sequenced.

On this clone: Antigen: not known.

Expressed TCRB transcripts were sequenced because the isolated RNA had all been reverse transcribed beforehand. An average of about 3.57 million reads was obtained for naive, central memory and regulatory T cell samples. Sequencing was performed with immunoSEQ multiplex PCR; in TCRdb, only in-frame clones are kept and a portion is missing. This table holds 500,000 to 850,000 clones, roughly 13% found once. V lost 2 bases and J lost 2, with 10 bases in between. Germline CDR1 and CDR2: SGHVS and FNYEAQ. The CDR3 is 15 amino acids. The V gene is TRBV7-6, the J gene TRBJ1-3, with D hard to call. Sequencing was done on a sample of naive CD4+ T cells from blood. The clonotype originates from a young man with type 1 diabetes. CDR3 sequence reads: CASSLSVGTGNTIYF. CDR3 coding DNA: TGTGCCAGCAGCTTATCGGTGGGAACTGGAAACACCATATATTTT.